The clone carrying this TCR beta chain was found many times. Its target is not known. The source of the sample is a study of T cell repertoires in cytomegalovirus infection. In the study overall: Well-studied HLA-B-restricted epitopes and recently identified HLA-C-restricted epitopes of CMV were both used in the study. Indicated by public TCR beta signatures were CMV infection and matching HLA type.

The germline CDR1 and CDR2 sequences are MNHEY and SVGAGI. With V trimmed by 2 bases and J by 6 bases, 7 bases remained unmatched. The CDR3 is made up of 16 amino acids. Points from the study as a whole: CMV-specific TCR beta clonotypes restricted by HLA-C dominated the ex vivo response. Carriers of CMV plus the relevant HLA were identified by cumulative public TCR beta family frequency.

In TCRdb, the reads were re-called with MiXCR into one record per CDR3 protein. The data show about 920,000 distinct CDR3 sequences, around 32% seen once. The origin of this receptor is a human donor in good health (CMV status not recorded). Some clones in this sample may be carry-over from other donors' samples. The gene calls are TRBV6-5 and TRBJ2-1; 10 bases match TRBD2. The material was cultured CD8+ T cells from PBMCs, obtained from culture after CMV antigen stimulation. CDR3 nucleotide sequence: TGTGCCAGCAGTTACAGCGGGGGGGCCTTTAGCAATGAGCAGTTCTTC. This translates into CASSYSGGAFSNEQFF.